The source of this T cell receptor beta chain is a study of technical replicates of blood from four donors. CDR1 SNHLY and CDR2 FYNNEI come from the germline V gene. The CDR3 length is 15 residues. J lost 7 bases, V lost 6 bases, and 9 bases had no gene match. TCRdb keeps only in-frame clones here, not all; method: immunoSEQ multiplex PCR. The sample holds about 100,000 clones; 95% are singletons and the top ten take over 0.2%. Sequencing was done on a sample of T cells isolated from PBMCs. This sequence originates from a human donor in good health. The genes are TRBV2 and TRBJ2-1, with 10 bases identical to TRBD2. CDR3 residues: CASSRSGLARNEQFF. The CDR3 DNA sequence: TGTGCCAGCAGCCGATCGGGACTAGCGAGGAATGAGCAGTTCTTC. The variable domain in full, completed from reference TRBV2 and TRBJ2-1, reads EPEVTQTPSHQVTQMGQEVILRCVPISNHLYFYWYRQILGQKVEFLVSFYNNEISEKSEIFDDQFSVERPDGSNFTLKIRSTKLEDSAMYFCASSRSGLARNEQFFGPGTRLTVL.